The 20 T cell receptor beta chains reported below all come from one sample, sequenced in a study of Ad26.COV2.S vaccination and SARS-CoV-2 variants. Some clones are missing from TCRdb's copy, which holds only in-frame ones; the method was immunoSEQ multiplex PCR. This table has about 350,000 clones, approximately 90% appearing once. The treatment was: over 15 received Ad26.COV2.S at low or high dose, single or two shots; about 5 received placebo; per-sample allocation not given. Specimens were obtained on day 63 following the first vaccine or placebo injection. The starting material was peripheral blood, obtained in a trial of Ad26.COV2.S vaccine versus placebo. The source of these receptors is a person aged 18-60 years who received the Ad26.COV2.S COVID-19 vaccine or a placebo.

This chain joins TRBV14 and TRBJ1-3; D uncertain. The length of the CDR3 is 15 residues. Trimming shortened V by 0 bases and J by 0 bases, and 6 bases separated the two germline ends. CDR1 and CDR2 from the germline V gene are SGHDN and FVKESK. The CDR3 nucleotides read TGTGCCAGCAGCCAAGACAGATTCTCTGGAAACACCATATATTTT. Its protein is CASSQDRFSGNTIYF.

The chain joins TRBV11-1 to TRBJ1-2; unclear D gene. Germline CDR1 reads SGHAT; CDR2 reads FQDESV (reference sequence). With 5 bases removed from V and 2 bases from J, the gap between germline ends came to 9 bases. The CDR3 contains 13 residues. The CDR3 region is CASSAPPNYGYTF. The CDR3, as DNA: TGTGCCAGCAGCGCTCCACCAAACTATGGCTACACCTTC. The whole variable domain, filled in from reference TRBV11-1 and TRBJ1-2, reads EAEVAQSPRYKITEKSQAVAFWCDPISGHATLYWYRQILGQGPELLVQFQDESVVDDSQLPKDRFSAERLKGVDSTLKIQPAELGDSAMYLCASSAPPNYGYTFGSGTRLTVV.

V is TRBV25-1 and J is TRBJ2-7, with unresolved D. V was shortened by 1 base and J by 3 bases, with 4 bases between the two germline ends. Per germline, CDR1 MGHDK and CDR2 SYGVNS. This CDR3 region has 12 residues. CDR3 coding DNA: TGTGCCAGCAGTGAATTTGACTACGAGCAGTACTTC. Amino acids: CASSEFDYEQYF.

J is TRBJ2-2 and V is TRBV7-6; D not resolved. There are 13 residues in the CDR3. Between the trimmed V and J ends, which lost 6 bases and 4 bases, there was a span of 9 bases. In germline, CDR1 is SGHVS, CDR2 FNYEAQ. CDR3 nucleotide sequence: TGTGCCAGCAGGCCCCCGGGCACCGGGGAGCTGTTTTTT. Its translation is CASRPPGTGELFF.

The CDR3 DNA sequence: TGTGCCAGCAGTCATTACCAGGGAGGCTATGGCTACACCTTC. Its protein is CASSHYQGGYGYTF. The gene calls are TRBV6-1 and TRBJ1-2; weak D call: TRBD1 (5 bases). Germline V gene lookup returns CDR1 MNHNS and CDR2 SASEGT. The CDR3 runs 14 residues. Trimming pared 5 bases from V and 4 bases from J, leaving 14 bases between.

This clone has just a few counts. This chain connects TRBV5-1 to TRBJ2-1; 9 bases line up with TRBD2. The J segment lost 14 bases and the V segment lost 0 bases, leaving 15 bases of the junction unmatched. CDR3 length: 16 amino acids. Germline loops: CDR1 SGHRS, CDR2 YFSETQ. CDR3 nucleotide sequence: TGCGCCAGCAGCTTGGAACCGGGACTAGCACAAAGTGGGGAGTTCTTC. It translates to CASSLEPGLAQSGEFF.

The rearrangement joins TRBV10-3 to TRBJ2-2; D unclear. Germline V gene data show CDR1 as ENHRY and CDR2 as SYGVKD. This CDR3 comprises 13 residues. The V end was cut by 4 bases, the J end by 1 base, with 4 bases between. This CDR3 is CAISGGNTGELFF. CDR3 DNA: TGTGCCATCAGTGGTGGGAACACCGGGGAGCTGTTTTTT.

The chain is built from TRBV5-4 and TRBJ2-7, with D perhaps TRBD1 (5 bases). The CDR3 loop spans 14 amino acids. Per germline, CDR1 SGHNT and CDR2 YYREEE (reference sequence). Trimming removed 2 bases from V and 3 bases from J, with 12 bases in between. The CDR3 here is CASSFGQGNYEQYF. The CDR3 region has the DNA TGTGCCAGCAGCTTTGGGCAGGGCAACTACGAGCAGTACTTC.

The chain uses TRBV5-5 and TRBJ1-4, with TRBD1 identical over 10 bases. Germline assignment: CDR1 SGHKS and CDR2 YYEKEE (reference sequence). The CDR3 runs 19 residues. The ends lost 5 bases at V and 8 bases at J; junction bases unmatched: 21. DNA of the CDR3: TGTGCCAGCAGTCATTTTTCCGGGACAGGGGTCCCCAAGGGGGAAAAACTGTTTTTT. Translating it yields CASSHFSGTGVPKGEKLFF.

This chain joins TRBV5-6 and TRBJ1-2; 8 nucleotides align to TRBD1. Germline-derived CDR1 and CDR2 are SGHDT and YYEEEE. This CDR3 contains 15 residues. With 2 bases clipped from V and 4 bases from J, the junction kept 7 bases outside the gene matches. CDR3 sequence reads: CASSFSGQGGYGYTF. The CDR3 DNA sequence: TGTGCCAGCAGCTTTTCAGGACAGGGCGGCTATGGCTACACCTTC.

This clone was observed a single time. This chain links TRBV29-1 with TRBJ1-1; the match to TRBD1 covers 7 bases. The CDR3 loop spans 12 amino acids. With 6 bases clipped from V and 1 base from J, the junction kept 2 bases outside the gene matches. CDR1 is SQVTM and CDR2 is ANQGSEA in the germline V gene. Here the CDR3 reads CSVRQGNTEAFF. For the CDR3, the DNA is TGCAGCGTGCGACAGGGGAACACTGAAGCTTTCTTT.

The sample holds one count of this clone. In DNA, the CDR3 is TGTGCCAGCAGCGTAGATGCCGAGGGGGAGACAGGGGGCAGCTACGAGCAGTACTTC. Its protein product is CASSVDAEGETGGSYEQYF. The chain joins TRBV9 to TRBJ2-7; 10 bases are shared with TRBD1. J lost 3 bases, V lost 0 bases, and 15 bases had no gene match. Germline-derived CDR1 and CDR2 are SGDLS and YYNGEE. The CDR3 totals 19 residues.

The rearrangement joins TRBV30 to TRBJ2-7, with D tentatively TRBD1 (6 bases). Trimming left V 4 bases short and J 4 bases short, with 14 bases between. This CDR3 is 13 amino acids long. Germline CDR1 GTSNPN, CDR2 SVGIG (reference sequence). As DNA, the CDR3 is TGTGCCTGGACGTGGGGACAAAATTACGAGCAGTACTTC. Translated, it gives CAWTWGQNYEQYF.

The chain has TRBV5-1 and TRBJ2-7; D may be TRBD2 (5 bases). Germline loops: CDR1 SGHRS, CDR2 YFSETQ. The CDR3 runs 11 residues. V shed 3 bases and J shed 5 bases, with 6 bases lying between them. The CDR3 region has the DNA TGCGCCAGCAGCTACGGGGACGAGCAGTACTTC. Protein: CASSYGDEQYF.

The rearrangement uses TRBV28 and TRBJ2-2, with 8 positions matching TRBD1. CDR3 size: 15 residues. CDR1 and CDR2 from the germline V gene are MDHEN and SYDVKM. The V segment lost 3 bases and the J segment 3 bases; nucleotides outside the gene matches: 3. The chain's CDR3 is CASSFLQGDTGELFF. CDR3 bases: TGTGCCAGCAGTTTTTTACAGGGGGACACCGGGGAGCTGTTTTTT.

A few counts support this clone. This rearrangement joins TRBV4-2 to TRBJ2-5, with D uncertain. The CDR3 spans 13 residues. With 1 base removed from V and 5 bases from J, the gap between germline ends came to 8 bases. Looked up from germline, CDR1 is LGHNA and CDR2 is YNFKEQ. The CDR3 DNA is TGTGCCAGCAGCCAAGGGAGAGCCGAGACCCAGTACTTC. Protein sequence: CASSQGRAETQYF.

J is TRBJ1-5 and V is TRBV6-6; 7 nucleotides align to TRBD1. The CDR3 is made up of 14 amino acids. V lost 8 bases to trimming and J lost 7 bases; unmatched junction nucleotides: 11. Germline CDR1 MNHNY, CDR2 SVGAGI (reference sequence). The CDR3 region is CASLKRGPGQPQHF. The CDR3 DNA reads TGTGCCAGCCTAAAGAGGGGGCCTGGGCAGCCCCAGCATTTT.

The chain joins TRBV28 to TRBJ2-6, with 9 bases aligning to TRBD2. CDR1 and CDR2 (germline): MDHEN, SYDVKM. The CDR3 extends over 16 amino acids. The trim removed 5 bases at V and 13 bases at J, leaving 15 bases unmatched. CDR3 residues: CASSPSGAGGPGVLTF. CDR3 bases: TGTGCCAGCAGTCCCTCTGGAGCGGGAGGCCCAGGGGTCCTGACTTTC. Looking up the rest from reference TRBV28 and TRBJ2-6 gives the full variable domain: DVKVTQSSRYLVKRTGEKVFLECVQDMDHENMFWYRQDPGLGLRLIYFSYDVKMKEKGDIPEGYSVSREKKERFSLILESASTNQTSMYLCASSPSGAGGPGVLTFGAGSRLTVL.

V and J are TRBV6-1 and TRBJ1-2; D is undetermined. Trimming took 3 bases from V and 4 from J, leaving 12 bases between them. The CDR3 length is 14 residues. Germline V CDR1 and CDR2: MNHNS, SASEGT. The CDR3 bases are TGTGCCAGCAGTGATACGGGGTGGATCTATGGCTACACCTTC. It yields the protein CASSDTGWIYGYTF.

The CDR3 spells CASSLDGQLWNNEQFF. CDR3 in DNA: TGTGCCAGCAGCTTAGATGGACAACTATGGAACAATGAGCAGTTCTTC. The genes are TRBV7-2 and TRBJ2-1; possibly TRBD1 for D (5 bases). Per the germline V gene, CDR1 is SGHTA and CDR2 is FQGNSA. V lost 1 base and J 5 bases, leaving 15 bases between the germline ends. The CDR3 has 16 amino acids. The whole variable domain, remainder taken from reference TRBV7-2 and TRBJ2-1, is GAGVSQSPSNKVTEKGKDVELRCDPISGHTALYWYRQSLGQGLEFLIYFQGNSAPDKSGLPSDRFSAERTGGSVSTLTIQRTQQEDSAVYLCASSLDGQLWNNEQFFGPGTRLTVL.